The 27 T cell receptor beta chains listed next were all sequenced from one sample in a study of CXCR3-negative and CXCR3-positive naive CD8 T cells (dated by TCRdb to about 2019). Study-wide findings and limitations: Compared with CXCR3-negative naive cells, CXCR3-positive naive cells had TRB CDR3s with higher hydrophobicity (lower Kidera factor 4), lower energy, and higher strength and volume indices.

The sequencer listed for this sample is NextSeq 550. The Human TCR Profiling Kit (MiLaboratory) was used to prepare UMI-labeled 5' RACE TRB cDNA libraries. Each CDR3 protein sequence appears as one entry after TCRdb reprocessed the reads, and no DNA is included. The sample's table covers around 84,000 distinct CDR3 sequences. 0.7% to 1% of the sample belongs to the ten largest clones. For these TCRs, the target antigens are not known. Sequenced sample: naive CXCR3+ CD8+ T cells from blood. The cell subset or site label here, explained by the study, means: CD45RO-CCR7+CD27+CD95- naive CD8+ T cells expressing CXCR3 (TNR3+). The receptors come from a human donor in good health. Some clones in this sample may be carry-over from other donors' samples.

The chain's CDR3 is CASSPQRGEYNEQFF. J is TRBJ2-1 and V is TRBV3-1; TCRdb picks TRBD2, but there is no DNA to check that call. The CDR3 is 15 residues long. Germline loops: CDR1 LGHDT, CDR2 YNNKEL (reference sequence).

The J gene is TRBJ2-7, the V gene TRBV20-1; TCRdb indicates TRBD2, and absent DNA this call remains unverified. CDR3 length: 16 amino acids. CDR1 and CDR2 from the germline V gene are DFQATT and SNEGSKA (reference sequence). CDR3: CSASRTSGASSYEQYF.

The chain joins TRBV7-6 to TRBJ2-3. Germline loops: CDR1 SGHVS, CDR2 FNYEAQ. This CDR3 has 13 residues. The CDR3 reads CASSRFVSDTQYF.

The V gene is TRBV7-9, the J gene TRBJ2-7; the TRBD1 assignment by TCRdb is unverifiable without DNA. Germline CDR1 reads SEHNR; CDR2 reads FQNEAQ (reference sequence). The CDR3 totals 16 residues. CDR3 sequence: CASSLGGRTGDYEQYF.

The chain carries TRBV28 and TRBJ1-4. This CDR3 comprises 11 residues. Germline assignment: CDR1 MDHEN and CDR2 SYDVKM. The CDR3 loop reads CASSFGEKLFF.

V and J are TRBV21-1 and TRBJ2-7. TRBV21-1 is termed a pseudogene. The CDR3 runs 15 residues. The CDR3 sequence: CASSSLRTSSYEQYF.

The gene calls are TRBV28 and TRBJ1-6; TCRdb outputs TRBD1, but without DNA this stays unchecked. Germline V gives CDR1 MDHEN, CDR2 SYDVKM. This CDR3 region has 15 residues. The CDR3 protein is CASSSGVQYNSPLHF.

The J gene is TRBJ2-1, the V gene TRBV6-2 or TRBV6-3; TCRdb reports TRBD2, a call that lacks DNA to check it against. The CDR3 has 14 amino acids. CDR1 and CDR2 from the germline V gene are MNHEY and SVGEGT. The chain's CDR3 is CASTRERQPNEQFF.

Here the CDR3 reads CASTPSWDLSYEQYF. The chain uses TRBV27 and TRBJ2-7; the D gene TCRdb calls, TRBD1, cannot be checked with no DNA. Germline V gene sequence: CDR1 MNHEY, CDR2 SMNVEV (reference sequence). This CDR3 has 15 residues.

The V gene is TRBV6-1, the J gene TRBJ2-1; checking the TCRdb D call of TRBD1 is not possible without DNA. Germline loops: CDR1 MNHNS, CDR2 SASEGT. The CDR3 spans 14 residues. CDR3 in amino acids: CASSEERSRDEQFF.

The genes are TRBV28 and TRBJ2-3; checking the TCRdb D call of TRBD2 is not possible without DNA. CDR1 and CDR2 from the germline V gene are MDHEN and SYDVKM. This CDR3 spans 16 amino acids. CDR3 protein: CASSLSQLAGGNTQYF.

The J gene is TRBJ2-1, the V gene TRBV20-1; TCRdb picks TRBD2, but there is no DNA to check that call. The CDR3 runs 13 residues. CDR1 and CDR2 (germline): DFQATT, SNEGSKA (reference sequence). Here the CDR3 reads CSGRTPIYNEQFF.

The chain couples TRBV20-1 to TRBJ2-7; with no DNA, the TCRdb D assignment of TRBD1 cannot be verified. CDR3 length equals 14 residues. Looked up from germline, CDR1 is DFQATT and CDR2 is SNEGSKA (reference sequence). The CDR3 region is CSAGSGADTYEQYF.

The rearrangement joins TRBV28 to TRBJ2-7; absent DNA, TCRdb's TRBD1 call cannot be checked. The CDR3 is 16 amino acids. Per the germline V gene, CDR1 is MDHEN and CDR2 is SYDVKM. This CDR3 is CASSLGAVDRTYEQYF.

This chain joins TRBV6-5 and TRBJ2-7; TCRdb outputs TRBD1, but without DNA this stays unchecked. Germline V gene sequence: CDR1 MNHEY, CDR2 SVGAGI. The CDR3 is 15 amino acids. CDR3 region: CASSLGYRGGYEQYF.

The V gene is TRBV18, the J gene TRBJ1-5. The germline gives CDR1 KGHSH, CDR2 LQKENI. CDR3 length equals 13 residues. The CDR3 reads CASSYDSYQPQHF. Filled out from reference TRBV18 and TRBJ1-5, the complete variable domain reads NAGVMQNPRHLVRRRGQEARLRCSPMKGHSHVYWYRQLPEEGLKFMVYLQKENIIDESGMPKERFSAEFPKEGPSILRIQQVVRGDSAAYFCASSYDSYQPQHFGDGTRLSIL.

The rearrangement uses TRBV5-4 and TRBJ2-1. The CDR3 covers 11 residues. Germline CDR1 and CDR2: SGHNT and YYREEE (reference sequence). Here the CDR3 reads CASRSGPEQFF.

The rearrangement links TRBV18 to TRBJ2-7; TCRdb's D gene call, TRBD1, goes unchecked for lack of DNA. The germline V gene has CDR1 KGHSH and CDR2 LQKENI. The CDR3 is 15 amino acids. This CDR3 is CASSPGQGPSYEKYF.

The CDR3: CASSPRTGNNAEAFF. The V call is TRBV27, the J call TRBJ1-1; the D call of TRBD1 rests on TCRdb alone, since no DNA is present to check it. The CDR3 is made up of 15 amino acids. Germline CDR1 is MNHEY and CDR2 is SMNVEV (reference sequence).

V and J are TRBV6-1 and TRBJ2-2; TCRdb's D gene call, TRBD2, goes unchecked for lack of DNA. The germline CDR1 and CDR2 sequences are MNHNS and SASEGT. This CDR3 has 15 residues. This chain's CDR3 is CASSEASGGAGELFF.

This chain connects TRBV14 to TRBJ2-3; TCRdb picks TRBD1, but there is no DNA to check that call. Germline CDR1 and CDR2: SGHDN and FVKESK. The CDR3 sequence is 14 residues long. This chain's CDR3 is CASRQTGGADTQYF.

The rearrangement links TRBV7-2 to TRBJ2-7; TCRdb reports TRBD2, a call that lacks DNA to check it against. The length of the CDR3 is 17 residues. Germline V gene sequence: CDR1 SGHTA, CDR2 FQGNSA. CDR3 residues: CASSLPRTLAGRYEQYF.

The V call is TRBV6-5, the J call TRBJ1-2; TCRdb gives TRBD1 as the D gene, but with no DNA this cannot be confirmed. The CDR3 contains 16 residues. The germline CDR1 and CDR2 sequences are MNHEY and SVGAGI. CDR3 amino acids: CASSYGAGDIYYGYTF.

V and J are TRBV20-1 and TRBJ1-5. The CDR3 totals 15 residues. Germline V gene data show CDR1 as DFQATT and CDR2 as SNEGSKA (reference sequence). The chain's CDR3 is CSARRRGTPNQPQHF.

The chain is built from TRBV24-1 and TRBJ2-1; TCRdb outputs TRBD2, but without DNA this stays unchecked. The germline V gene has CDR1 KGHDR and CDR2 SFDVKD. CDR3 size: 19 residues. This chain's CDR3 is CATSASHRVAGGPYNEQFF.

The rearrangement joins TRBV28 to TRBJ2-1; TCRdb reports TRBD1, a call that lacks DNA to check it against. Germline lookup yields CDR1 MDHEN and CDR2 SYDVKM. The CDR3 is made up of 13 amino acids. CDR3 sequence reads: CASNDRVGDEQFF.

The gene calls are TRBV20-1 and TRBJ2-7; TCRdb gives TRBD1 as the D gene, but with no DNA this cannot be confirmed. The CDR3 sequence is 13 residues long. Germline V CDR1 and CDR2: DFQATT, SNEGSKA (reference sequence). The CDR3 spells CSARDPGSYEQYF.